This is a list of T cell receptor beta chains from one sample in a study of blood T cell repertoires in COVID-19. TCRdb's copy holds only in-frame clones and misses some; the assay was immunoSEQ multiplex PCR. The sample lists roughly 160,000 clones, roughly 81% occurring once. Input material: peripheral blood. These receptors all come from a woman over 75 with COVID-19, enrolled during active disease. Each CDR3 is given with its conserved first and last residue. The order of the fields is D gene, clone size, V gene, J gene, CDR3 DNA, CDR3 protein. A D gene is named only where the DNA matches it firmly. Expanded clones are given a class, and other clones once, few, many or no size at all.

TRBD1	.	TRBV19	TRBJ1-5	TGTGCCAGTAGTCCCCAGGGGGGTCAGCCCCAGCATTTT	CASSPQGGQPQHF
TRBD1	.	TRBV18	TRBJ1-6	TGTGCCAGCTCACCAACAGGGGGGTTAGTATCACCCCTCCACTTT	CASSPTGGLVSPLHF
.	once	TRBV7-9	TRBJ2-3	TGTGCCAGCAGCCCTCGCTCGCCAGGGGCAGATACGCAGTATTTT	CASSPRSPGADTQYF
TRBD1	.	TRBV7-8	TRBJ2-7	TGTGCCAGCAGCTTCTCCGGGACAGGGGGGTACGAGCAGTACTTC	CASSFSGTGGYEQYF
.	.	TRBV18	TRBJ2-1	TGTGCCAGCTCACCGGGCCATCCCGATTACAATGAGCAGTTCTTC	CASSPGHPDYNEQFF
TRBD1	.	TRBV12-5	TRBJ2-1	TGTGCTAGTGGTTCCGGGACAGGGTTGGATGAGCAGTTCTTC	CASGSGTGLDEQFF
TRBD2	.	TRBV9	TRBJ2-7	TGTGCCAGCAGCATGGGACTAGCAGACTACGAGCAGTACTTC	CASSMGLADYEQYF
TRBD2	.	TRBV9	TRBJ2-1	TGTGCCAGCAGCGCGAGCGGGAGGATACACAATGAGCAGTTCTTC	CASSASGRIHNEQFF
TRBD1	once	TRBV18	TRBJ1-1	TGTGCCAGCTCACCACTAGGACAGGGGGCAATAGGAGGAACTGAAGCTTTCTTT	CASSPLGQGAIGGTEAFF
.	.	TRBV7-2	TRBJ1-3	TGTGCCAGCAGCTTAGTGGCACCCTCTGGAAACACCATATATTTT	CASSLVAPSGNTIYF
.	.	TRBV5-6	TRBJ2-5	TGTGCCAGCAGCCGATTTGGAGGGTCAGAGACCCAGTACTTC	CASSRFGGSETQYF
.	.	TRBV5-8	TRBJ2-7	TGTGCCAGCAGCTTGGGGGCAGGGCGCGAGCAGTACTTC	CASSLGAGREQYF
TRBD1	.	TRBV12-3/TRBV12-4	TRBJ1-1	TGTGCCAGCAGTTCCCAACAGGGGACTGAAGCTTTCTTT	CASSSQQGTEAFF
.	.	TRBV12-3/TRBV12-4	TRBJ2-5	TGTGCCAGCAGTTTAGGGCAGGGGTTGACCCAGTACTTC	CASSLGQGLTQYF
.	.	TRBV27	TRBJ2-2	TGTGCCAGCAGTTCAGTCAGGGGGGTCACCGGGGAGCTGTTTTTT	CASSSVRGVTGELFF
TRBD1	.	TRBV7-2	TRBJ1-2	TGTGCCAGCAGCTTAGCGGCACAGGGGGGGAGCTATGGCTACACCTTC	CASSLAAQGGSYGYTF
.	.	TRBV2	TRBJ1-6	TGTGCCAGCAGTGAATGGGGGGGCACCCTCCACTTT	CASSEWGGTLHF